This T cell receptor beta chain appears in the sequencing data of a study of T and B cells in COVID-19 patients. As for the study in general: In the active-infection cohort, about 90% of the 20 patients had comorbidities linked to unfavorable COVID-19 outcome.

With 3 bases removed from V and 0 bases from J, the gap between germline ends came to 12 bases. The CDR3 has 16 amino acids. CDR1 is KGHSH, CDR2 LQKENI, per germline. This clonotype ranks as medium-sized. From blood, roughly 250-500 ng of genomic DNA served as TRB template. TRB rearrangements were amplified by multiplex PCR with BIOMED2 TRB-A/B primers. In TCRdb, the multiplex PCR reads were re-called with MiXCR into one record per CDR3 protein. The sample includes about 860 distinct CDR3 sequences, 21% of them seen just once. The chain is built from TRBV18 and TRBJ1-3, with a weak D call TRBD1 (6 bases). This TCR came from a human donor with active COVID-19. The sequencing sample was made of blood. For the CDR3, the DNA is TGTGCCAGCTCACCCCCGGACAGATACTCTGGAAACACCATATATTTT. It is translated as CASSPPDRYSGNTIYF.